These 15 T cell receptor beta chains were sequenced from one sample in a study of T cell repertoires in cytomegalovirus infection (dated by TCRdb to about 2019). The sequencer listed for this sample is Illumina HiSeq 1500. The public sequencing data were trimmed at Q25 with fastp and processed into clonotypes with MiXCR by TCRdb, which kept only in-frame beta chains. Each CDR3 protein appears once, grouped with its most common genes and DNA. This sample comprises around 210,000 distinct CDR3 sequences, approximately 7% of them detected only once. The leading ten clones occupy under 7.5% of the sample. The sample consisted of PBMCs. All receptors derive from a human donor in good health (CMV status not recorded). Some clones in this sample may be carry-over from other donors' samples.

This clonotype was seen many times. The chain uses TRBV29-1 and TRBJ2-1; 12 nucleotides align to TRBD2. Looked up from germline, CDR1 is SQVTM and CDR2 is ANQGSEA. The ends lost 1 base at V and 9 bases at J; junction bases unmatched: 10. The CDR3 is made up of 16 amino acids. This chain's CDR3 is CSVEGRSSGGATEQFF. DNA of the CDR3: TGCAGCGTTGAAGGCCGATCTAGCGGGGGGGCCACTGAGCAGTTCTTC.

This clonotype was recorded many times. The V call is TRBV2, the J call TRBJ2-1; D perhaps matches TRBD2 (5 bases). Trimming shortened V by 4 bases and J by 2 bases, and 9 bases separated the two germline ends. CDR3 length equals 14 residues. In germline, CDR1 is SNHLY, CDR2 FYNNEI. CDR3 in amino acids: CASSGLEAYNEQFF. The CDR3 nucleotides read TGTGCCAGCAGTGGTCTGGAGGCCTACAATGAGCAGTTCTTC.

This clonotype came up many times. The gene calls are TRBV20-1 and TRBJ2-3, with 7 nucleotides matching TRBD1. Trimming at V came to 1 base and at J to 2 bases, leaving 9 bases not matched to a gene. This CDR3 is built from 16 residues. Germline CDR1 and CDR2: DFQATT and SNEGSKA (reference sequence). The CDR3 DNA follows: TGCAGTGCTAGAGCAGTGGCAAGGGGGCACACAGATACGCAGTATTTT. Translation: CSARAVARGHTDTQYF.

This clonotype was counted at least ten times. The chain is built from TRBV6-5 and TRBJ2-1; 7 bases are shared with TRBD2. The CDR3 runs 15 residues. Germline CDR1 and CDR2: MNHEY and SVGAGI. V lost 3 bases to trimming and J lost 7 bases; unmatched junction nucleotides: 9. CDR3 in DNA: TGTGCCAGCAGTTATACCTCGTCCGGGGGGAATGAGCAGTTCTTC. Its translation is CASSYTSSGGNEQFF.

The V call is TRBV15, the J call TRBJ2-1; no clear D gene. This CDR3 contains 12 residues. The V end lost 2 bases, the J end lost 3 bases, and 2 bases lay between the germline ends. Germline CDR1 is LNHNV and CDR2 is YYDKDF (reference sequence). The CDR3: CATSRIYNEQFF. The CDR3 DNA sequence: TGTGCCACCAGCAGAATCTACAATGAGCAGTTCTTC.

This clonotype has ten or more counts. The chain employs TRBV29-1 and TRBJ1-2; perhaps TRBD1 as D (6 bases). Germline V gives CDR1 SQVTM, CDR2 ANQGSEA. V was cut by 2 bases and J by 6 bases, with 13 bases left in between. The CDR3 sequence is 13 residues long. The CDR3 DNA sequence: TGCAGCGTTGAACCACAGGGAGGACATGGCTACACCTTC. Its translation is CSVEPQGGHGYTF.

This clonotype came up many times. This chain links TRBV25-1 with TRBJ1-4, with D possibly TRBD1 on 5 matching bases. Germline-derived CDR1 and CDR2 are MGHDK and SYGVNS. The ends were cut back, 9 bases at V and 7 bases at J, with 18 bases in the middle. CDR3 length: 14 residues. CDR3 nucleotides: TGTGCCAGAAAACCGGGGCAACGGGGTGAAAAACTGTTTTTT. Translation: CARKPGQRGEKLFF.

This clonotype has a count of ten or more. The chain employs TRBV2 and TRBJ1-6; TRBD1 matches at 8 bases. V dropped 1 base and J dropped 10; count of bases not matched to a gene: 6. CDR1 and CDR2 (germline): SNHLY, FYNNEI. This CDR3 has 15 amino acids. The CDR3 spells CASSEEGTGISPLHF. DNA for the CDR3: TGTGCCAGCAGTGAAGAGGGGACAGGAATATCACCCCTCCACTTT.

This clonotype was seen many times. V is TRBV6-2 or TRBV6-3 and J is TRBJ1-1; no firm D call. The germline gives CDR1 MNHEY, CDR2 SVGEGT. This CDR3 region has 15 residues. The germline V and J ends were trimmed by 0 bases and 2 bases, with 10 bases remaining between them. In DNA, the CDR3 is TGTGCCAGCAGTTACTCGCGTTTAGGTAACACTGAAGCTTTCTTT. Its protein is CASSYSRLGNTEAFF.

In its sample, this clonotype was seen many times. This rearrangement joins TRBV7-2 to TRBJ2-7; 8 bases line up with TRBD2. CDR1 and CDR2 (germline): SGHTA, FQGNSA. The V gene end was trimmed by 0 bases and the J gene end by 3 bases; junction bases not matched to a gene: 7. The CDR3 runs 16 residues. CDR3 DNA sequence: TGTGCCAGCAGCTTAGCTGTTTCGGCGGGGGGCTACGAGCAGTACTTC. As protein: CASSLAVSAGGYEQYF.

This clonotype appeared many times. This chain joins TRBV20-1 and TRBJ1-2; maybe TRBD1 (5 bases). Germline V gene sequence: CDR1 DFQATT, CDR2 SNEGSKA (reference sequence). V lost 2 bases and J lost 0, with 13 bases in between. The CDR3 totals 15 residues. This CDR3 reads CSARKGVHSNYGYTF. CDR3 DNA sequence: TGCAGTGCTAGAAAAGGGGTCCATTCTAACTATGGCTACACCTTC.

Many counts were recorded for this clonotype. The chain links TRBV15 to TRBJ1-5; D gene ambiguous. The V end was cut by 4 bases, the J end by 7 bases, with 17 bases between. Germline values: CDR1 LNHNV, CDR2 YYDKDF (reference sequence). CDR3 size: 15 residues. CDR3 DNA sequence: TGTGCCACCAGCATCGGCGTCAGATCGGGACAGCCCCAGCATTTT. Translation: CATSIGVRSGQPQHF.

V gene TRBV10-3 combines with J gene TRBJ1-5; D gene unclear. This CDR3 contains 13 residues. Germline V gene lookup returns CDR1 ENHRY and CDR2 SYGVKD. The V and J ends lost 4 bases and 7 bases respectively, with 11 bases between them. CDR3: CAISGIPGQPQHF. CDR3 sequence (DNA): TGTGCCATCAGTGGAATTCCGGGACAGCCCCAGCATTTT.

Ten or more counts support this clonotype. This chain connects TRBV20-1 to TRBJ2-6, with 14 nucleotides matching TRBD2. Germline V CDR1 and CDR2: DFQATT, SNEGSKA (reference sequence). With V trimmed by 3 bases and J by 0 bases, 4 bases remained unmatched. This CDR3 is 18 amino acids long. CDR3 sequence (DNA): TGCAGTGCTAGGGGGACTAGCGGGAGAACCTCTGGGGCCAACGTCCTGACTTTC. Its protein is CSARGTSGRTSGANVLTF.

This clonotype was counted many times. The chain has TRBV20-1 and TRBJ1-1; no reliable D call. Trimming cost V 5 bases and J 2 bases, with 12 bases left between them. The CDR3 loop spans 13 amino acids. From germline, CDR1 is DFQATT and CDR2 SNEGSKA (reference sequence). The CDR3 sequence: CSAPDQPNTEAFF. The CDR3 nucleotides are TGCAGTGCTCCCGATCAACCCAACACTGAAGCTTTCTTT.